This record covers a single T cell receptor beta chain. As yet, its antigen is unknown. This sample is drawn from a study of cytomegalovirus exposure and HLA in healthy donors. Study-level points and caveats: The study found most TCR sequences rare, yet found some public TCRs in many donors. Altogether, 160 or so TCR beta chains were recorded as cytomegalovirus-associated. For cytomegalovirus status, the classifier reportedly gave diagnoses with high specificity and sensitivity.

Clones were read by immunoSEQ multiplex PCR, and TCRdb kept only the in-frame ones, dropping some. The sample records some 140,000 clones, around nine tenths being singletons. The donors were members of the validation cohort comprising about 120 subjects, separate from the roughly 700-subject first cohort. J was trimmed by 0 bases and V by 6 bases; bases with no gene match: 3. This CDR3 is built from 15 residues. Looked up from germline, CDR1 is MNHEY and CDR2 is SVGAGI. The rearrangement uses TRBV6-5 and TRBJ2-3, with 10 bases matching TRBD2. The receptor was isolated from a man between 18 and 29 years old in good health and CMV-seropositive. The sequencing sample was made of PBMCs. CDR3 DNA: TGTGCCAGCAGCCCGGGACTAGCGAGCACAGATACGCAGTATTTT. It encodes CASSPGLASTDTQYF.